This passage covers 9 T cell receptor beta chains from one sample sequenced in a study of PD-L1 blockade in urothelial cancer. The method was immunoSEQ multiplex PCR; TCRdb's version includes in-frame clones alone and lacks a portion of them. This sample has 50,000 to 65,000 clones, with over 70% found just once. Specimen: PBMCs, collected around atezolizumab (anti-PD-L1) treatment. The receptor source for this set is a man aged 40-49 years with urothelial cancer.

The chain combines TRBV28 with TRBJ1-4; TRBD1 matches at 9 bases. V lost 3 bases to trimming and J lost 10 bases; unmatched junction nucleotides: 6. The CDR3 spans 14 residues. Germline CDR1 reads MDHEN; CDR2 reads SYDVKM. The CDR3 DNA sequence: TGTGCCAGCAGTTTTTTGGGACAGGGCGGAAAACTGTTTTTT. This translates into CASSFLGQGGKLFF. Supplemented by reference TRBV28 and TRBJ1-4, the full variable domain reads DVKVTQSSRYLVKRTGEKVFLECVQDMDHENMFWYRQDPGLGLRLIYFSYDVKMKEKGDIPEGYSVSREKKERFSLILESASTNQTSMYLCASSFLGQGGKLFFGSGTQLSVL.

This clone has only a few counts. The chain carries TRBV6-1 and TRBJ1-2; tentative D call: TRBD1 (5 bases). The germline V gene encodes CDR1 MNHNS and CDR2 SASEGT. The CDR3 totals 12 residues. V gave up 8 bases and J gave up 2 bases, with 9 bases separating them. Here the CDR3 DNA reads TGTGCCAGCCTGGGGCGAAACTATGGCTACACCTTC. This gives the protein CASLGRNYGYTF.

The chain recombines TRBV5-5 with TRBJ1-3, with D possibly matching TRBD1 (5 bases). Trimming shortened V by 0 bases and J by 0 bases, and 7 bases separated the two germline ends. CDR1 and CDR2 (germline): SGHKS, YYEKEE (reference sequence). The CDR3 sequence is 15 residues long. The CDR3 protein is CASSLDRPSGNTIYF. Here the CDR3 DNA reads TGTGCCAGCAGCTTGGACAGGCCCTCTGGAAACACCATATATTTT.

The V gene is TRBV30, the J gene TRBJ2-3; 9 bases align to TRBD1. Looked up from germline, CDR1 is GTSNPN and CDR2 is SVGIG (reference sequence). This CDR3 is built from 16 residues. V lost 1 base to trimming and J lost 4 bases; unmatched junction nucleotides: 9. The CDR3 DNA sequence: TGTGCCTGGAGTGCAAAGTGGGGACAGGGAGCAGATACGCAGTATTTT. Its protein is CAWSAKWGQGADTQYF.

J is TRBJ2-2 and V is TRBV4-3, with a possible D match to TRBD1 (6 bases). The germline V gene has CDR1 LGHNA and CDR2 YSLEER. V lost 0 bases, J lost 10 bases, and 12 bases lay in between. This CDR3 contains 14 residues. CDR3 protein: CASSQDRGYLELFF. CDR3 sequence (DNA): TGCGCCAGCAGCCAAGACAGGGGTTATCTGGAGCTGTTTTTT.

The rearrangement joins TRBV2 to TRBJ1-1, with D possibly TRBD1 on 6 matching bases. The germline CDR1 and CDR2 sequences are SNHLY and FYNNEI. This CDR3 contains 15 residues. V gave up 4 bases and J gave up 8 bases, with 20 bases separating them. CDR3 residues: CASSVEGGVRAEAFF. CDR3 coding DNA: TGTGCCAGCAGTGTCGAGGGGGGGGTCAGAGCCGAAGCTTTCTTT. Filled out from reference TRBV2 and TRBJ1-1, the complete variable domain reads EPEVTQTPSHQVTQMGQEVILRCVPISNHLYFYWYRQILGQKVEFLVSFYNNEISEKSEIFDDQFSVERPDGSNFTLKIRSTKLEDSAMYFCASSVEGGVRAEAFFGQGTRLTVV.

The J gene is TRBJ2-7, the V gene TRBV5-5; TRBD2 might be the D (6 bases). V was pared by 0 bases and J by 3 bases, with 10 bases between. From germline, CDR1 is SGHKS and CDR2 YYEKEE (reference sequence). This CDR3 contains 14 residues. CDR3 bases: TGTGCCAGCAGCTTGGTTAGCGGACACTACGAGCAGTACTTC. The encoded protein is CASSLVSGHYEQYF. Complete variable domain (other parts from reference TRBV5-5 and TRBJ2-7): DAGVTQSPTHLIKTRGQQVTLRCSPISGHKSVSWYQQVLGQGPQFIFQYYEKEERGRGNFPDRFSARQFPNYSSELNVNALLLGDSALYLCASSLVSGHYEQYFGPGTRLTVT.

The chain joins TRBV7-2 to TRBJ2-1; TRBD2 aligns across 8 bases. Germline CDR1 reads SGHTA; CDR2 reads FQGNSA. The CDR3 loop spans 16 amino acids. V gave up 4 bases and J gave up 3 bases; unmatched junction bases: 8. CDR3: CASSSAPLAGYNEQFF. The CDR3, as DNA: TGTGCCAGCAGCTCAGCCCCCCTAGCGGGCTACAATGAGCAGTTCTTC.

The table lists this clone with a few counts. V gene TRBV7-2 combines with J gene TRBJ1-1, with D tentatively TRBD1 (5 bases). The CDR3 consists of 15 residues. CDR1 is SGHTA and CDR2 is FQGNSA in the germline V gene. Trimming took 6 bases from V and 1 from J, leaving 15 bases between them. The CDR3 DNA reads as TGTGCCAGCAGATATCGGGGGGGGTCGAACACTGAAGCTTTCTTT. Translated: CASRYRGGSNTEAFF. The variable domain in full, with the rest retrieved from reference TRBV7-2 and TRBJ1-1, is GAGVSQSPSNKVTEKGKDVELRCDPISGHTALYWYRQSLGQGLEFLIYFQGNSAPDKSGLPSDRFSAERTGGSVSTLTIQRTQQEDSAVYLCASRYRGGSNTEAFFGQGTRLTVV.